The 3 T cell receptor beta chains below were found in one sample sequenced in a study of cytomegalovirus exposure and HLA in healthy donors. Vbeta (60) and Jbeta (13) primers were used in the PCR. Assay used: immunoSEQ multiplex PCR; TCRdb lists only in-frame clones, some missing. The sample records 210,000 or so clones, over 70% being singletons. Material: PBMCs. These receptors were obtained from a woman aged 55-70 years in good health and CMV-seropositive.

The table lists this clone with a few counts. The genes are TRBV25-1 and TRBJ2-5; 13 bases line up with TRBD2. The V segment lost 7 bases and the J segment 2 bases; nucleotides outside the gene matches: 4. Germline CDR1 MGHDK, CDR2 SYGVNS. This CDR3 has 15 amino acids. The CDR3 DNA reads as TGTGCCAGCAATCCGACTAGCGGGGGGCAAGAGACCCAGTACTTC. It is translated as CASNPTSGGQETQYF.

This chain joins TRBV1 and TRBJ1-1; TRBD1 is the table's D call, not checked against the DNA. TRBV1 is flagged as a pseudogene. This CDR3 is built from 22 residues. The CDR3 protein is CTSSRKRECIFSKGGANTEAFF. The CDR3 DNA is TGCACCAGCAGCCGGAAGAGAGAATGCATTTTTTCTAAAGGGGGCGCAAACACTGAAGCTTTCTTT.

The genes are TRBV21-1 and TRBJ1-5. TRBV21-1 has pseudogene status. The CDR3 contains 15 residues. CDR3 loop: CASSKPLIGNQPQHF. The DNA for the CDR3 is TGTGCCAGCAGCAAACCCCTAATTGGCAATCAGCCCCAGCATTTT.